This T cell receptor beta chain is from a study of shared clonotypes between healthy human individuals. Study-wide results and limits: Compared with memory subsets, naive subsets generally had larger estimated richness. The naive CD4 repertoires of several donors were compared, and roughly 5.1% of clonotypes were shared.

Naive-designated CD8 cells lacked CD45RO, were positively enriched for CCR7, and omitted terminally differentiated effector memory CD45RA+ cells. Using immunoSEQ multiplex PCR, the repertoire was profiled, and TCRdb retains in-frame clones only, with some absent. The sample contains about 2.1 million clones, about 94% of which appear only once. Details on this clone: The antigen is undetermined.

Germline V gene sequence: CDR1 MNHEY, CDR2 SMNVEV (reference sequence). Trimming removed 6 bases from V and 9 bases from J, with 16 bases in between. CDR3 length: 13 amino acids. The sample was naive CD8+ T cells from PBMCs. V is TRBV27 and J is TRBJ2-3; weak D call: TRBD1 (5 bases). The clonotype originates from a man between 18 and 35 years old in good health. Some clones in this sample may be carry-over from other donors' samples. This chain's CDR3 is CASRREQASTQYF. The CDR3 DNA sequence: TGTGCCAGCAGGAGAGAACAGGCCTCAACGCAGTATTTT.